Included here is one T cell receptor beta chain sequence, with context. The sample originates from a study of T-cell reconstitution after alpha-beta-depleted transplantation in children. The germline CDR1 and CDR2 sequences are KGHSH and LQKENI. Germline trimming cut 4 bases from V and 8 bases from J; bases unmatched to any gene: 7. This CDR3 has 14 residues. Unique molecular identifiers were used in preparing the TCRbeta library. In TCRdb, the PCR reads were re-called with MiXCR into one record per CDR3 protein. The sample lists 120,000 or so distinct CDR3 sequences; roughly 23% were seen once. This receptor was taken from a male patient between 2 and 9 years old who had a stem cell transplant for chronic granulomatous disease, so the T cells may come from the graft donor. The sequences come from PBMCs, mostly from graft donor cells, collected 180 days after TCRalphabeta/CD19-depleted stem cell transplant. The chain uses TRBV18 and TRBJ2-2, with TRBD1 identical over 7 bases. Written as DNA, the CDR3 is TGTGCCAGCTCACTAATGGGACAGTCGGGGGAGCTGTTTTTT. The encoded protein is CASSLMGQSGELFF.